The table lists the clone carrying this T cell receptor (beta chain) with many counts. Its antigen is not identified. Together with a sample-barcoded 5' primer, a J-beta primer mix was included in a second PCR lasting about 6 to 11 cycles. Via MiXCR, TCRdb re-called the 5' RACE reads, giving one row per CDR3 protein. The sample shows roughly 1.6 million distinct CDR3 sequences, roughly a third of them seen only once. The data originate from a study of blood T cells in healthy people across ages. At the level of the study: Template switching retrieved approximately one barcoded beta molecule for each two T cells. Notes on the study in general: Observed TCR beta diversity showed a strong correlation with the percentage of naive T cells as measured by flow cytometry. Per million T cells, the diversity of TCR beta decreased roughly linearly as age advanced. Long-lived donors exceeded aged donors in naive CD4+ cells and diversity.

CDR3 length equals 19 residues. The germline V gene has CDR1 DFQATT and CDR2 SNEGSKA (reference sequence). J lost 2 bases, V lost 0 bases, and 15 bases had no gene match. Sample: blood. This chain uses TRBV20-1 with TRBJ2-5, with 10 positions matching TRBD2. The receptor was derived from a woman in her twenties or thirties in good health. In DNA form, the CDR3 reads TGCAGTGCTAGAGATCCCCAGCGGGGGGGCCGTGACACACAAGAGACCCAGTACTTC. Translation gives CSARDPQRGGRDTQETQYF.